The rows below give T cell receptor beta chains drawn from one sample of a study of CD8 T cells in ankylosing spondylitis. Using its own MiXCR run on the 5' RACE reads, TCRdb lists one record per CDR3 protein. The sample contains 200,000 to 250,000 distinct CDR3 sequences, around 16% of which appear only once. Sequenced: blood, either unsorted or a sorted T cell fraction (not recorded which). The receptors come from a male donor with ankylosing spondylitis. Both conserved end residues are part of each CDR3. Each record gives: V gene, D gene, clone size, J gene, CDR3 protein, CDR3 DNA. D genes are given only for firm matches. Rows give clone size only sometimes, using once, few, many, or a class for an expanded clone.

v_call: TRBV6-2/TRBV6-3
d_call: -
clone_size: -
j_call: TRBJ2-7
cdr3_aa: CASSYDSGGYEQYF
cdr3_nt: TGTGCCAGCAGTTATGATAGCGGCGGATACGAGCAGTACTTC

v_call: TRBV4-1
d_call: -
clone_size: few
j_call: TRBJ1-1
cdr3_aa: CASSRYEKSEAFF
cdr3_nt: TGCGCCAGCAGCCGATATGAAAAAAGTGAAGCTTTCTTT

v_call: TRBV27
d_call: TRBD1
clone_size: few
j_call: TRBJ1-2
cdr3_aa: CATNTGDGYTF
cdr3_nt: TGTGCCACCAACACAGGGGACGGCTACACCTTC

v_call: TRBV15
d_call: -
clone_size: -
j_call: TRBJ2-1
cdr3_aa: CATSSAGSGYNEQFF
cdr3_nt: TGTGCCACCAGCTCCGCAGGGTCGGGGTACAATGAGCAGTTCTTC

v_call: TRBV27
d_call: -
clone_size: -
j_call: TRBJ1-2
cdr3_aa: CASSLRASYGYTF
cdr3_nt: TGTGCCAGTAGTTTAAGGGCCTCCTATGGCTACACCTTC

v_call: TRBV30
d_call: -
clone_size: -
j_call: TRBJ1-2
cdr3_aa: CAWSGRGMGYGYTF
cdr3_nt: TGTGCCTGGAGTGGAAGGGGAATGGGCTATGGCTACACCTTC

v_call: TRBV2
d_call: -
clone_size: few
j_call: TRBJ2-7
cdr3_aa: CASSEGGPAVYEQYF
cdr3_nt: TGTGCCAGCAGTGAGGGCGGGCCAGCCGTCTACGAGCAGTACTTC

v_call: TRBV5-1
d_call: TRBD2
clone_size: -
j_call: TRBJ2-1
cdr3_aa: CASSLATLAGAYNEQFF
cdr3_nt: TGCGCCAGCAGCTTGGCAACTCTAGCGGGAGCCTACAATGAGCAGTTCTTC

v_call: TRBV7-9
d_call: -
clone_size: -
j_call: TRBJ2-7
cdr3_aa: CASSLGPQSSYEQYF
cdr3_nt: TGTGCCAGCAGCCTAGGGCCCCAGAGCTCCTACGAGCAGTACTTC

v_call: TRBV27
d_call: TRBD2
clone_size: -
j_call: TRBJ2-7
cdr3_aa: CASSAGLAGESYEQYF
cdr3_nt: TGTGCCAGCAGTGCAGGACTAGCGGGAGAGTCCTACGAGCAGTACTTC

v_call: TRBV10-3
d_call: -
clone_size: many
j_call: TRBJ1-4
cdr3_aa: CAISGGTATNEKLFF
cdr3_nt: TGTGCCATCAGTGGGGGGACTGCAACTAATGAAAAACTGTTTTTT

v_call: TRBV2
d_call: -
clone_size: few
j_call: TRBJ1-1
cdr3_aa: CASSEESEGTEAFF
cdr3_nt: TGTGCCAGCAGTGAAGAGTCAGAAGGGACTGAAGCTTTCTTT

v_call: TRBV4-3
d_call: -
clone_size: few
j_call: TRBJ2-1
cdr3_aa: CASSQGRGRYNEQFF
cdr3_nt: TGCGCCAGCAGCCAAGGCAGGGGTCGCTACAATGAGCAGTTCTTC

v_call: TRBV6-5
d_call: -
clone_size: -
j_call: TRBJ2-6
cdr3_aa: CASSYSSGYGANVLTF
cdr3_nt: TGTGCCAGCAGTTACTCTTCGGGTTATGGGGCCAACGTCCTGACTTTC

v_call: TRBV12-3/TRBV12-4
d_call: -
clone_size: many
j_call: TRBJ1-2
cdr3_aa: CASSRGGCYGYTF
cdr3_nt: TGTGCCAGCAGCCGTGGAGGGTGCTATGGCTACACCTTC

v_call: TRBV12-3/TRBV12-4
d_call: -
clone_size: few
j_call: TRBJ1-1
cdr3_aa: CASSLIAQGPEAFF
cdr3_nt: TGTGCCAGCAGTTTAATTGCCCAGGGTCCTGAAGCTTTCTTT

v_call: TRBV5-1
d_call: TRBD2
clone_size: many
j_call: TRBJ2-1
cdr3_aa: CASSFSGGADEQFF
cdr3_nt: TGCGCCAGCAGCTTCAGCGGGGGGGCAGATGAGCAGTTCTTC

v_call: TRBV6-5
d_call: TRBD1
clone_size: few
j_call: TRBJ2-1
cdr3_aa: CASSYSLQGRSYNEQFF
cdr3_nt: TGTGCCAGCAGTTACTCGTTACAGGGGAGATCCTACAATGAGCAGTTCTTC

v_call: TRBV7-9
d_call: -
clone_size: -
j_call: TRBJ1-1
cdr3_aa: CASSPTVNPNTEAFF
cdr3_nt: TGTGCCAGCAGCCCCACGGTAAACCCGAACACTGAAGCTTTCTTT

v_call: TRBV7-9
d_call: TRBD2
clone_size: -
j_call: TRBJ2-2
cdr3_aa: CASSSRAGSNTGELFF
cdr3_nt: TGTGCCAGCAGCTCAAGAGCGGGGTCGAACACCGGGGAGCTGTTTTTT

v_call: TRBV7-9
d_call: -
clone_size: -
j_call: TRBJ2-3
cdr3_aa: CASSPPDSPTTDTQYF
cdr3_nt: TGTGCCAGCAGCCCGCCGGACAGTCCCACGACAGATACGCAGTATTTT

v_call: TRBV4-3
d_call: -
clone_size: -
j_call: TRBJ2-2
cdr3_aa: CASSQDAVVNTGELFF
cdr3_nt: TGCGCCAGCAGCCAAGATGCGGTTGTGAACACCGGGGAGCTGTTTTTT

v_call: TRBV29-1
d_call: -
clone_size: many
j_call: TRBJ1-1
cdr3_aa: CSAYGRTSGPEAFF
cdr3_nt: TGCAGCGCCTACGGGCGGACATCGGGCCCTGAAGCTTTCTTT

v_call: TRBV30
d_call: TRBD1
clone_size: -
j_call: TRBJ1-6
cdr3_aa: CAWTGGESPLHF
cdr3_nt: TGTGCCTGGACAGGGGGCGAATCACCCCTCCACTTT

v_call: TRBV6-1
d_call: -
clone_size: -
j_call: TRBJ1-1
cdr3_aa: CASSEAGEATEAFF
cdr3_nt: TGTGCCAGCAGTGAAGCAGGTGAGGCCACTGAAGCTTTCTTT

v_call: TRBV11-2
d_call: TRBD1
clone_size: -
j_call: TRBJ1-4
cdr3_aa: CASTSWGNRGLTNEKLFF
cdr3_nt: TGTGCCAGCACCTCATGGGGGAACAGGGGGCTTACTAATGAAAAACTGTTTTTT

v_call: TRBV29-1
d_call: -
clone_size: -
j_call: TRBJ1-1
cdr3_aa: CSVGGGPGQGTNTEAFF
cdr3_nt: TGCAGCGTTGGCGGGGGCCCGGGGCAGGGGACGAACACTGAAGCTTTCTTT

v_call: TRBV6-1
d_call: -
clone_size: -
j_call: TRBJ2-3
cdr3_aa: CASSEGTDTQYF
cdr3_nt: TGTGCCAGCAGTGAAGGGACAGATACGCAGTATTTT

v_call: TRBV7-6
d_call: -
clone_size: few
j_call: TRBJ1-4
cdr3_aa: CASSSREATNEKLFF
cdr3_nt: TGTGCCAGCAGCTCCCGGGAGGCAACTAATGAAAAACTGTTTTTT

v_call: TRBV4-3
d_call: TRBD2
clone_size: -
j_call: TRBJ2-3
cdr3_aa: CASCPGLGSTDTQYF
cdr3_nt: TGCGCCAGCTGCCCGGGACTAGGAAGCACAGATACGCAGTATTTT

v_call: TRBV12-3/TRBV12-4
d_call: TRBD1
clone_size: few
j_call: TRBJ2-5
cdr3_aa: CASSWDSRETQYF
cdr3_nt: TGTGCCAGCAGTTGGGACAGCCGGGAGACCCAGTACTTC

v_call: TRBV9
d_call: -
clone_size: many
j_call: TRBJ1-6
cdr3_aa: CASSVLLNNSPLHF
cdr3_nt: TGTGCCAGCAGCGTACTCCTGAATAATTCACCCCTCCACTTT

v_call: TRBV12-3/TRBV12-4
d_call: TRBD2
clone_size: few
j_call: TRBJ2-3
cdr3_aa: CASSAMEERDTDTQYF
cdr3_nt: TGTGCCAGCAGTGCCATGGAGGAGCGGGACACAGATACGCAGTATTTT

v_call: TRBV6-5
d_call: TRBD1
clone_size: few
j_call: TRBJ2-3
cdr3_aa: CASSFTGTVLGTDTQYF
cdr3_nt: TGTGCCAGCAGCTTCACCGGGACAGTGTTGGGCACAGATACGCAGTATTTT

v_call: TRBV27
d_call: -
clone_size: -
j_call: TRBJ2-7
cdr3_aa: CASSLYGKGYEQYF
cdr3_nt: TGTGCCAGCAGTTTGTACGGGAAAGGCTACGAGCAGTACTTC

v_call: TRBV27
d_call: TRBD1
clone_size: many
j_call: TRBJ2-1
cdr3_aa: CASSLQGNEQFF
cdr3_nt: TGTGCCAGCAGCTTACAGGGGAATGAGCAGTTCTTC

v_call: TRBV5-1
d_call: TRBD1
clone_size: few
j_call: TRBJ2-7
cdr3_aa: CASSLPGQGIYEQYF
cdr3_nt: TGCGCCAGCAGCCTTCCGGGACAGGGGATCTACGAGCAGTACTTC

v_call: TRBV6-5
d_call: TRBD2
clone_size: few
j_call: TRBJ2-1
cdr3_aa: CASSYSGTTYNEQFF
cdr3_nt: TGTGCCAGCAGTTACTCCGGGACTACCTACAATGAGCAGTTCTTC

v_call: TRBV10-3
d_call: -
clone_size: few
j_call: TRBJ2-7
cdr3_aa: CAISESTQGYEQYF
cdr3_nt: TGTGCCATCAGTGAGTCGACCCAGGGGTACGAGCAGTACTTC

v_call: TRBV4-1
d_call: TRBD2
clone_size: -
j_call: TRBJ2-3
cdr3_aa: CASRRTSGSTDTQYF
cdr3_nt: TGCGCCAGCAGACGGACTAGCGGGAGCACAGATACGCAGTATTTT

v_call: TRBV12-3/TRBV12-4
d_call: -
clone_size: many
j_call: TRBJ1-5
cdr3_aa: CASSSRDSNQPQHF
cdr3_nt: TGTGCCAGCAGTTCCCGGGACAGCAATCAGCCCCAGCATTTT

v_call: TRBV27
d_call: -
clone_size: few
j_call: TRBJ2-7
cdr3_aa: CASSPPDRTEQYF
cdr3_nt: TGTGCCAGCAGTCCACCCGACAGAACCGAGCAGTACTTC

v_call: TRBV4-1
d_call: -
clone_size: many
j_call: TRBJ2-3
cdr3_aa: CASSDEDYTDTQYF
cdr3_nt: TGCGCCAGCAGCGACGAGGACTACACAGATACGCAGTATTTT

v_call: TRBV27
d_call: -
clone_size: few
j_call: TRBJ2-7
cdr3_aa: CASSLWPRYEQYF
cdr3_nt: TGTGCCAGCAGTTTATGGCCGCGGTACGAGCAGTACTTC

v_call: TRBV4-1
d_call: -
clone_size: few
j_call: TRBJ2-3
cdr3_aa: CASSQNSFSDTQYF
cdr3_nt: TGCGCCAGCAGCCAAAACAGTTTCTCAGATACGCAGTATTTT

v_call: TRBV5-4
d_call: TRBD2
clone_size: -
j_call: TRBJ2-7
cdr3_aa: CASSNRDYSYEQYF
cdr3_nt: TGTGCCAGCAGCAACCGGGACTATTCCTACGAGCAGTACTTC

v_call: TRBV4-3
d_call: -
clone_size: -
j_call: TRBJ2-2
cdr3_aa: CASSQGYTGELFF
cdr3_nt: TGCGCCAGCAGCCAAGGGTACACCGGGGAGCTGTTTTTT

v_call: TRBV30
d_call: TRBD1
clone_size: -
j_call: TRBJ1-4
cdr3_aa: CAWGDRVGEKLFF
cdr3_nt: TGTGCCTGGGGCGACAGGGTAGGGGAAAAACTGTTTTTT

v_call: TRBV28
d_call: -
clone_size: few
j_call: TRBJ2-7
cdr3_aa: CASTRAGNREAYEQYF
cdr3_nt: TGTGCCAGCACCCGAGCGGGGAACAGGGAAGCCTACGAGCAGTACTTC

v_call: TRBV6-1
d_call: -
clone_size: few
j_call: TRBJ2-5
cdr3_aa: CASSGLMEETQYF
cdr3_nt: TGTGCCAGCTCCGGACTTATGGAAGAGACCCAGTACTTC

v_call: TRBV28
d_call: -
clone_size: few
j_call: TRBJ2-5
cdr3_aa: CASSPSKGKETQYF
cdr3_nt: TGTGCCAGCAGCCCGAGCAAAGGAAAAGAGACCCAGTACTTC

v_call: TRBV28
d_call: -
clone_size: -
j_call: TRBJ2-3
cdr3_aa: CASSTRERRTDTQYF
cdr3_nt: TGTGCCAGCAGTACCCGGGAGCGGCGCACAGATACGCAGTATTTT

v_call: TRBV11-2
d_call: -
clone_size: few
j_call: TRBJ2-5
cdr3_aa: CASSFSVQETQYF
cdr3_nt: TGTGCCAGCAGCTTTAGCGTCCAAGAGACCCAGTACTTC

v_call: TRBV9
d_call: TRBD1
clone_size: few
j_call: TRBJ1-1
cdr3_aa: CASSDGTAGNTEAFF
cdr3_nt: TGTGCCAGCAGCGACGGGACAGCCGGAAACACTGAAGCTTTCTTT

v_call: TRBV12-3/TRBV12-4
d_call: -
clone_size: -
j_call: TRBJ1-2
cdr3_aa: CASSPLVQDNYGYTF
cdr3_nt: TGTGCCAGCAGCCCTTTAGTGCAGGATAACTATGGCTACACCTTC

v_call: TRBV11-3
d_call: -
clone_size: few
j_call: TRBJ1-2
cdr3_aa: CASSLSTAEGYTF
cdr3_nt: TGTGCCAGCAGCTTGAGCACAGCGGAAGGCTACACCTTC

v_call: TRBV9
d_call: -
clone_size: -
j_call: TRBJ1-6
cdr3_aa: CASSVGGGDNSPLHF
cdr3_nt: TGTGCCAGCAGCGTAGGCGGAGGGGATAATTCACCCCTCCACTTT

v_call: TRBV7-8
d_call: -
clone_size: -
j_call: TRBJ2-7
cdr3_aa: CATRTGNQYEQYF
cdr3_nt: TGTGCCACCAGGACGGGGAATCAGTACGAGCAGTACTTC